These 29 T cell receptor beta chains came from one sample sequenced in a study of cytomegalovirus exposure and HLA in healthy donors. The PCR ran on 60 Vbeta and 13 Jbeta primers. Clones were read by immunoSEQ multiplex PCR, and TCRdb kept only the in-frame ones, dropping some. The table lists more than 200,000 clones, about 80% of them singletons. What was sequenced was PBMCs. The receptors shown here come from a girl aged 5 to 17 in good health and CMV-seronegative.

This clone appeared once. V gene TRBV7-6 combines with J gene TRBJ2-3; 7 nucleotides agree with TRBD2. Germline loops: CDR1 SGHVS, CDR2 FNYEAQ. V trimming: 4 bases; J trimming: 6 bases; junction bases outside the gene matches: 7. There are 14 residues in the CDR3. The CDR3 protein is CASSSMTSMDTQYF. CDR3 bases: TGTGCCAGCAGCTCCATGACTAGCATGGATACGCAGTATTTT.

This chain connects TRBV6-1 to TRBJ1-1; 8 bases map to TRBD1. V shed 6 bases, J shed 5 bases, and the junction held 8 bases outside the gene matches. The CDR3 extends over 14 amino acids. CDR1 is MNHNS and CDR2 is SASEGT in the germline V gene. The DNA for the CDR3 is TGTGCCAGCAGCCCCGGACAGGGATCGACTGAAGCTTTCTTT. Protein: CASSPGQGSTEAFF.

This clone was counted between two and nine times. The J gene is TRBJ1-2, the V gene TRBV13, with 9 bases fitting TRBD1. CDR1 is PRHDT, CDR2 FYEKMQ, per germline (reference sequence). CDR3 length: 15 amino acids. The V gene end was trimmed by 6 bases and the J gene end by 6 bases; junction bases not matched to a gene: 11. CDR3 residues: CASSFPGQGPDGYTF. The CDR3 DNA reads as TGTGCCAGCAGTTTTCCGGGACAGGGACCTGATGGCTACACCTTC.

This chain connects TRBV5-1 to TRBJ2-1; 7 bases map to TRBD2. Losses at the gene ends were 5 bases for V and 1 base for J; bases not matched to a gene: 6. The CDR3 contains 15 residues. Germline V lookup: CDR1 SGHRS, CDR2 YFSETQ. The DNA for the CDR3 is TGCGCCAGCAGTGTGGGGACTACTTCCTACAATGAGCAGTTCTTC. Translated, it gives CASSVGTTSYNEQFF.

The chain joins TRBV11-2 to TRBJ2-1; D possibly corresponds to TRBD2 (7 bases). Germline-derived CDR1 and CDR2 are SGHAT and FQNNGV. The CDR3 sequence is 17 residues long. The V end lost 1 base, the J end lost 5 bases, and 18 bases lay between the germline ends. The CDR3 reads CASSLAGGTMRHNEQFF. The CDR3 DNA reads as TGTGCCAGCAGCTTAGCGGGGGGCACCATGAGACACAATGAGCAGTTCTTC.

This chain links TRBV5-5 with TRBJ1-5; possible D gene TRBD1, 5 bases. Trimming cost V 4 bases and J 3 bases, with 11 bases left between them. The CDR3 loop spans 14 amino acids. Germline values: CDR1 SGHKS, CDR2 YYEKEE (reference sequence). The CDR3 region is CASSLGVPNQPQHF. The CDR3 nucleotides read TGTGCCAGCAGCCTAGGGGTCCCCAATCAGCCCCAGCATTTT.

The chain employs TRBV11-2 and TRBJ2-1, with TRBD1 matching over 7 bases. Trimming at V came to 5 bases and at J to 8 bases, leaving 9 bases not matched to a gene. The CDR3 runs 14 residues. CDR1 is SGHAT and CDR2 is FQNNGV in the germline V gene. DNA of the CDR3: TGTGCCAGCAGCGACACAGGGGTTGTCGATGAGCAGTTCTTC. Amino acid sequence: CASSDTGVVDEQFF.

The J gene is TRBJ2-7, the V gene TRBV7-3; no reliable D call. This CDR3 is built from 14 residues. In germline, CDR1 is SGHTA, CDR2 FQGTGA. V dropped 6 bases and J dropped 2 bases, with 14 bases sitting between them. This CDR3 is CASSSGSDTYEQYF. The CDR3 coding sequence is TGTGCCAGCAGTTCCGGGTCAGATACCTACGAGCAGTACTTC.

This CDR3 reads CASSQSGRRARPQYF. The DNA of the CDR3 is TGTGCCAGCAGCCAATCGGGGCGGAGGGCAAGGCCCCAGTACTTC. V gene TRBV14 combines with J gene TRBJ2-5; tentative D call: TRBD2 (6 bases). CDR1 is SGHDN, CDR2 FVKESK, per germline. V lost 2 bases to trimming and J lost 9 bases, with 19 bases between them. This CDR3 contains 15 residues.

This chain links TRBV28 with TRBJ1-2; 9 nucleotides line up with TRBD1. CDR1 is MDHEN and CDR2 is SYDVKM in the germline V gene. The V segment lost 8 bases and the J segment 4 bases; nucleotides outside the gene matches: 14. This CDR3 contains 16 residues. CDR3 nucleotides: TGTGCCAGCTCCAAGGGCTCGGACAGGGGAGCCTATGGCTACACCTTC. Amino acid sequence: CASSKGSDRGAYGYTF.

The V gene is TRBV2, the J gene TRBJ2-3; D gene uncertain. Germline CDR1 reads SNHLY; CDR2 reads FYNNEI. Between the trimmed V and J ends, which lost 6 bases and 1 base, there was a span of 20 bases. This CDR3 is 17 amino acids long. The CDR3 bases are TGTGCCAGCAGGACCCGGAGTAGGAATTCGCGCACAGATACGCAGTATTTT. Protein: CASRTRSRNSRTDTQYF. Based on the CDR3 plus reference TRBV2 and TRBJ2-3, the full variable domain is EPEVTQTPSHQVTQMGQEVILRCVPISNHLYFYWYRQILGQKVEFLVSFYNNEISEKSEIFDDQFSVERPDGSNFTLKIRSTKLEDSAMYFCASRTRSRNSRTDTQYFGPGTRLTVL.

This clone has just one count. DNA of the CDR3: TGCAGCGTTTGGACAGGGGATGACTATGGCTACACCTTC. Protein product: CSVWTGDDYGYTF. The chain links TRBV29-1 to TRBJ1-2, with TRBD1 identical over 9 bases. V gave up 5 bases and J gave up 3 bases; unmatched junction bases: 4. Germline V gene sequence: CDR1 SQVTM, CDR2 ANQGSEA. The CDR3 spans 13 residues.

The chain employs TRBV20-1 and TRBJ1-6; a possible D gene is TRBD1 (6 bases). The length of the CDR3 is 11 residues. Trimming removed 0 bases at V and 14 bases at J, with 8 bases between. The germline CDR1 and CDR2 sequences are DFQATT and SNEGSKA (reference sequence). In DNA form, the CDR3 reads TGCAGTGCTAGAGATCAGGGGTCCCTCCACTTT. Its protein is CSARDQGSLHF.

The V gene is TRBV28, the J gene TRBJ1-5, with a weak D call TRBD1 (5 bases). The CDR3 has 13 amino acids. With 10 bases removed from V and 5 bases from J, the gap between germline ends came to 15 bases. Germline-derived CDR1 and CDR2 are MDHEN and SYDVKM. The CDR3 here is CATRVESDQPQHF. In DNA, the CDR3 is TGTGCCACCAGGGTAGAATCGGATCAGCCCCAGCATTTT.

J is TRBJ1-5 and V is TRBV28, with D possibly being TRBD1 (5 bases). The CDR3 length is 14 residues. Germline assignment: CDR1 MDHEN and CDR2 SYDVKM. Trimming took off 8 bases at V and 7 bases at J, with 18 bases between the two ends. The CDR3 reads CASEGQGSRQPQHF. CDR3 bases: TGTGCCAGCGAAGGTCAGGGTTCTAGGCAGCCCCAGCATTTT.

This clone was seen a few times. The rearrangement uses TRBV2 and TRBJ1-2, with 8 bases matching TRBD1. CDR1 and CDR2 (germline): SNHLY, FYNNEI. CDR3 length equals 13 residues. J gave up 7 bases and V 4 bases, and 5 bases lay outside the gene matches. CDR3 sequence: CASSVVQGAGYTF. The CDR3 DNA reads TGTGCCAGCAGTGTTGTTCAGGGGGCTGGCTACACCTTC.

This chain joins TRBV18 and TRBJ2-3; tentatively, D is TRBD2 (6 bases). CDR3 length: 17 amino acids. The germline V gene has CDR1 KGHSH and CDR2 LQKENI. V gave up 3 bases and J gave up 2 bases, with 18 bases separating them. As DNA, the CDR3 is TGTGCCAGCTCACCGTCGCTAGCGCGGTACGACACAGATACGCAGTATTTT. Translated: CASSPSLARYDTDTQYF.

The chain joins TRBV30 to TRBJ1-5, with 8 bases identical to TRBD1. The CDR3 covers 17 residues. Unmatched junction bases numbered 9, after V lost 1 base and J lost 1 base. The germline V gene has CDR1 GTSNPN and CDR2 SVGIG (reference sequence). DNA of the CDR3: TGTGCCTGGAGTGCCACAGACAGGGGAAGAAGCAATCAGCCCCAGCATTTT. Encoded protein: CAWSATDRGRSNQPQHF.

The CDR3 loop is CASSVGDRLNEKLFF. The DNA for the CDR3 is TGTGCCAGCAGCGTAGGGGACAGGCTTAATGAAAAACTGTTTTTT. The chain joins TRBV9 to TRBJ1-4, with 8 bases matching TRBD1. The trim removed 0 bases at V and 4 bases at J, leaving 2 bases unmatched. Germline V lookup: CDR1 SGDLS, CDR2 YYNGEE. The CDR3 runs 15 residues. Combining the CDR3 with reference TRBV9 and TRBJ1-4 gives the whole variable domain DSGVTQTPKHLITATGQRVTLRCSPRSGDLSVYWYQQSLDQGLQFLIQYYNGEERAKGNILERFSAQQFPDLHSELNLSSLELGDSALYFCASSVGDRLNEKLFFGSGTQLSVL.

The table lists this clone with a few counts. This sample also contains other DNA sequences that code for the same CDR3. The chain has TRBV4-1 and TRBJ2-7; TRBD1 agrees at 10 bases. Germline CDR1 and CDR2: MGHRA and YSYEKL. V dropped 3 bases and J dropped 2; count of bases not matched to a gene: 4. The CDR3 totals 15 residues. The CDR3 sequence is CASSQPGQGTYEQYF. The DNA of the CDR3 is TGCGCCAGCAGCCAGCCGGGACAGGGGACCTACGAGCAGTACTTC.

V gene TRBV28 combines with J gene TRBJ1-2; D remains ambiguous. This CDR3 has 12 amino acids. Germline values: CDR1 MDHEN, CDR2 SYDVKM. Trimming left V 6 bases short and J 4 bases short, with 9 bases between. The CDR3 here is CASRLGLYGYTF. CDR3 in DNA: TGTGCCAGCAGGTTGGGCCTCTATGGCTACACCTTC.

This chain uses TRBV18 with TRBJ1-2; weak D call: TRBD1 (5 bases). Trimming left V 2 bases short and J 4 bases short, with 11 bases between. Germline lookup yields CDR1 KGHSH and CDR2 LQKENI. The CDR3 extends over 14 amino acids. The CDR3 nucleotides are TGTGCCAGCTCACCAGCAAGGGACTTCTATGGCTACACCTTC. As protein: CASSPARDFYGYTF.

J is TRBJ1-1 and V is TRBV28, with 7 bases identical to TRBD1. The CDR3 has 16 amino acids. The V segment lost 4 bases and the J segment 4 bases; nucleotides outside the gene matches: 12. Germline CDR1 reads MDHEN; CDR2 reads SYDVKM. CDR3 residues: CASSSRGTGQSTEAFF. Here the CDR3 DNA reads TGTGCCAGCAGTTCCCGCGGAACGGGACAGTCCACTGAAGCTTTCTTT.

This sequence joins TRBV5-1 and TRBJ2-2; 7 bases are shared with TRBD1. J was trimmed by 4 bases and V by 0 bases; bases with no gene match: 3. Looked up from germline, CDR1 is SGHRS and CDR2 is YFSETQ. The CDR3 is made up of 15 amino acids. CDR3 DNA sequence: TGCGCCAGCAGCTTGGGGGACAGCCTCACCGGGGAGCTGTTTTTT. Amino acid sequence: CASSLGDSLTGELFF.

The chain carries TRBV7-9 and TRBJ2-5; tentatively, D is TRBD2 (6 bases). Judging by the DNA end, TRBJ2-7 fits better; the J call may be wrong. CDR3 size: 15 residues. CDR1 is SEHNR, CDR2 FQNEAQ, per germline (reference sequence). CDR3 nucleotides: TGTGCCAGCAGCCGGGGACTTTCCGAGACGTACGAGCAGTACTTC. It translates to CASSRGLSETYEQYF.

This rearrangement joins TRBV5-6 to TRBJ2-1, with TRBD2 identical over 7 bases. The CDR3 sequence is 12 residues long. CDR1 is SGHDT, CDR2 YYEEEE, per germline. J gave up 9 bases and V 4 bases, and 4 bases lay outside the gene matches. CDR3 in DNA: TGTGCCAGCAGCGGACTAGTATCTGAGCAGTTCTTC. It encodes CASSGLVSEQFF.

The genes are TRBV18 and TRBJ2-2; possible D gene TRBD2, 6 bases. CDR1 is KGHSH and CDR2 is LQKENI in the germline V gene. The CDR3 is 16 residues long. The V gene lost 1 base and the J gene lost 6 bases, with 15 bases spanning the gap. The CDR3 DNA reads as TGTGCCAGCTCACCACGTCCTAGCGCAGTAGCCGGGGAGCTGTTTTTT. Residues: CASSPRPSAVAGELFF.

The rearrangement uses TRBV28 and TRBJ2-7; 7 bases fit TRBD2. Germline V lookup: CDR1 MDHEN, CDR2 SYDVKM. CDR3 length: 15 residues. With V trimmed by 1 base and J by 3 bases, 6 bases remained unmatched. The CDR3 loop is CASSLYRGLFYEQYF. The DNA of the CDR3 is TGTGCCAGCAGTTTATACCGGGGACTATTCTACGAGCAGTACTTC. Supplemented by reference TRBV28 and TRBJ2-7, the full variable domain reads DVKVTQSSRYLVKRTGEKVFLECVQDMDHENMFWYRQDPGLGLRLIYFSYDVKMKEKGDIPEGYSVSREKKERFSLILESASTNQTSMYLCASSLYRGLFYEQYFGPGTRLTVT.

The chain links TRBV6-5 to TRBJ2-7; D perhaps matches TRBD2 (6 bases). V dropped 5 bases and J dropped 3 bases, with 17 bases sitting between them. The length of the CDR3 is 15 residues. The germline V gene encodes CDR1 MNHEY and CDR2 SVGAGI. CDR3 residues: CASSPRDSDYYEQYF. CDR3 nucleotide sequence: TGTGCCAGCAGTCCCCGGGACTCCGACTACTACGAGCAGTACTTC.